The present T cell receptor (beta chain) was sequenced within a study of early T cells in non-severe SARS-CoV-2 infection. At the level of the study: Bulk RNA isolated from unsorted whole blood underwent sequencing; chains were not paired. Findings and limits, study-wide: VDJdb-based matching was biased toward anti-spike CD8 responses and missed private and CD4 specificities.

Many counts were recorded for this clonotype. Its antigen is not identified. Germline CDR1 is LNHDA and CDR2 is SQIVND (reference sequence). V lost 6 bases, J lost 7 bases, and 9 bases lay in between. CDR3 length: 11 residues. TCRdb re-called the 5' RACE reads through MiXCR, storing one row per CDR3 protein. The sample has some 82,000 distinct CDR3 sequences, over 5% seen once. Sequenced: whole blood. The TCR comes from an adult who was a healthcare worker with PCR-confirmed SARS-CoV-2 infection or an uninfected control (not recorded which). The J gene is TRBJ1-2, the V gene TRBV19, with D hard to call. CDR3 residues: CASSGSVGYTF. CDR3 DNA sequence: TGTGCCAGTAGCGGCAGTGTTGGCTACACCTTC.